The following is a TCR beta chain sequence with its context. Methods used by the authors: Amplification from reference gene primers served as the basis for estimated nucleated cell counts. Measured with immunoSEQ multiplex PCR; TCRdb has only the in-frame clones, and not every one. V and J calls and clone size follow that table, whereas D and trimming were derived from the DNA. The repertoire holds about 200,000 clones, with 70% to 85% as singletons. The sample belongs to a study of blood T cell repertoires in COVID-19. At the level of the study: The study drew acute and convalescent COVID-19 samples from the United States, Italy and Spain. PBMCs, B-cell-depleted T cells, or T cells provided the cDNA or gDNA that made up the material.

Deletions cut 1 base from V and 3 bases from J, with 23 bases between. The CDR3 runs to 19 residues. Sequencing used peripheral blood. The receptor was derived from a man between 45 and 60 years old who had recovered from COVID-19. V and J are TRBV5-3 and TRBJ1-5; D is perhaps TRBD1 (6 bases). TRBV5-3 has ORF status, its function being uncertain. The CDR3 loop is CARSLKDRRKQPFNQPQHF. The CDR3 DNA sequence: TGTGCCAGAAGCTTGAAAGACAGGAGGAAACAACCTTTCAATCAGCCCCAGCATTTT.